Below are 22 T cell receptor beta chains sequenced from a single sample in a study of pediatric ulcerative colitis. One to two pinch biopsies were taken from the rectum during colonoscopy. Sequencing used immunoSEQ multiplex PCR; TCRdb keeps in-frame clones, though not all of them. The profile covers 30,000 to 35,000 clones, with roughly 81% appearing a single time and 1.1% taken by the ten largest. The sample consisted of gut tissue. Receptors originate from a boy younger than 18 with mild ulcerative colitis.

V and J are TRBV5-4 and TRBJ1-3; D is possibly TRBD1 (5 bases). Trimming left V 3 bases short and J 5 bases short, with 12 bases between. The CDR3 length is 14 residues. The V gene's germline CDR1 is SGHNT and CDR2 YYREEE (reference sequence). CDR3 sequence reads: CASSWGPGRNTIYF. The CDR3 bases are TGTGCCAGCAGCTGGGGCCCGGGCAGAAACACCATATATTTT.

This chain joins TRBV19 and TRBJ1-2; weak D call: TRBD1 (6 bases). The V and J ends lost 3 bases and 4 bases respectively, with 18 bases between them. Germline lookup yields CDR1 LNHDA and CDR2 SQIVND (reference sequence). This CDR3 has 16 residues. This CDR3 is CASSIGGPALTYGYTF. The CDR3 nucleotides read TGTGCCAGTAGTATTGGGGGGCCAGCCCTGACCTATGGCTACACCTTC.

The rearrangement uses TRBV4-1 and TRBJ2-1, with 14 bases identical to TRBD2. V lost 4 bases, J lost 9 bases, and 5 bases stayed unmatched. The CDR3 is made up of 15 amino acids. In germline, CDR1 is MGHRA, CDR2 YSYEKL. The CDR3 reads CASSPGTSGGSEQFF. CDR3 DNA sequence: TGCGCCAGCAGCCCCGGGACTAGCGGGGGTAGTGAGCAGTTCTTC.

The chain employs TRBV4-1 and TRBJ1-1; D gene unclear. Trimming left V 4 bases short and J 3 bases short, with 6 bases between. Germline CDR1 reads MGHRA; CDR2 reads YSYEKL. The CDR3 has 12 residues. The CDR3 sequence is CASSRSDTEAFF. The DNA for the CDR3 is TGCGCCAGCAGCCGCTCCGACACTGAAGCTTTCTTT.

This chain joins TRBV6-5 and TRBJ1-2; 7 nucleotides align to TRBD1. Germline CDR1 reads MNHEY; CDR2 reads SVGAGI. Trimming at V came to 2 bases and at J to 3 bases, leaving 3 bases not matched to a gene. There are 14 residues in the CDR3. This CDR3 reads CASSYLTGHYGYTF. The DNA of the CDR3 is TGTGCCAGCAGTTACCTGACAGGGCACTATGGCTACACCTTC.

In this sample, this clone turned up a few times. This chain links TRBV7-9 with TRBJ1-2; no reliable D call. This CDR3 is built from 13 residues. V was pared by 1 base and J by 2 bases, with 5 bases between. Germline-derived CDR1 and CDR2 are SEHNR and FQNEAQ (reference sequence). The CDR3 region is CASSLEWNYGYTF. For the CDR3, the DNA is TGTGCCAGCAGCTTAGAATGGAACTATGGCTACACCTTC.

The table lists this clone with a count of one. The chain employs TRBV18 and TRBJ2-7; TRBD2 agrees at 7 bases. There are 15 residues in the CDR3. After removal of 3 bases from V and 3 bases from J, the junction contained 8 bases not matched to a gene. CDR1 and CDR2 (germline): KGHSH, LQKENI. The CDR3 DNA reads TGTGCCAGCTCACCTTTGGCGGGGGACCGCTACGAGCAGTACTTC. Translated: CASSPLAGDRYEQYF.

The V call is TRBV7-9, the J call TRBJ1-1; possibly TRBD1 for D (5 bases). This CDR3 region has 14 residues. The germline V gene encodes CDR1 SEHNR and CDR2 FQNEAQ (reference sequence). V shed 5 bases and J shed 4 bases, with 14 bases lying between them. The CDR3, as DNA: TGTGCCAGCAGCCCCGGGACCTGGGGCACTGAAGCTTTCTTT. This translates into CASSPGTWGTEAFF.

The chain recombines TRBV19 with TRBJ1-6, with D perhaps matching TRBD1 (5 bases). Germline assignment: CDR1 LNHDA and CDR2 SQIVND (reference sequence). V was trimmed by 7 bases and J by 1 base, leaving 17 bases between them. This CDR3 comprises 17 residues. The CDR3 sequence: CASKNGASESYNSPLHF. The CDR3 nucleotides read TGTGCCAGTAAAAATGGGGCCTCAGAATCCTATAATTCACCCCTCCACTTT.

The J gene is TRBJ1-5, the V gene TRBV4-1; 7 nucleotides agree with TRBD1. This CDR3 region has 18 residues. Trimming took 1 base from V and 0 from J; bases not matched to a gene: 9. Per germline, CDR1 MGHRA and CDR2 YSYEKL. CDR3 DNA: TGCGCCAGCAGCCAAGTTGGGACAGCGCGTTATAGCAATCAGCCCCAGCATTTT. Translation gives CASSQVGTARYSNQPQHF.

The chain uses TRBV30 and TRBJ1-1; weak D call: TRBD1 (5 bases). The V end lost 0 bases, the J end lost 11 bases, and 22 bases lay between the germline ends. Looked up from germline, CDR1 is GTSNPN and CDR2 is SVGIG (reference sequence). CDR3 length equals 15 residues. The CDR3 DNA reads TGTGCCTGGAGTGTTTGGCAATACGAGCCTAAGGGGGCTTTCTTT. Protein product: CAWSVWQYEPKGAFF.

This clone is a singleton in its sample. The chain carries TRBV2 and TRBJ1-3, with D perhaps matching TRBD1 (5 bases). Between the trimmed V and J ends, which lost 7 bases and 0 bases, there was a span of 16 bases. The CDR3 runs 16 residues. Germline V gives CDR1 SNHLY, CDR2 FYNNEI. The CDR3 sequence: CASTREGIHSGNTIYF. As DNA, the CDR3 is TGTGCCAGCACCAGAGAGGGGATCCACTCTGGAAACACCATATATTTT.

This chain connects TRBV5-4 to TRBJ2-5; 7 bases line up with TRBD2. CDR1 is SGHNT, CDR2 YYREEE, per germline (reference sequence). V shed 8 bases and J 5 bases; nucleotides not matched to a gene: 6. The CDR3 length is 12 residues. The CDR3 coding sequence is TGTGCCAGTTCAGGGCGGGGGGAGACCCAGTACTTC. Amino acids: CASSGRGETQYF.

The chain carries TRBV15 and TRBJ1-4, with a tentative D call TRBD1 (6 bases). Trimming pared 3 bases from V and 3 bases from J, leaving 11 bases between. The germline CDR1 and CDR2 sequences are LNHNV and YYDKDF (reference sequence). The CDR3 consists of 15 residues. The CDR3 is CATSRYRAANEKLFF. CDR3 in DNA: TGTGCCACCAGCAGGTACAGGGCGGCTAATGAAAAACTGTTTTTT.

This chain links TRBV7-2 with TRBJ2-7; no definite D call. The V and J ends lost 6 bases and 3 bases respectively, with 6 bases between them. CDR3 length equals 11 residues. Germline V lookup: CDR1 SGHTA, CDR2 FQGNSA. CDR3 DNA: TGTGCCAGCAGTTACTACTACGAGCAGTACTTC. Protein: CASSYYYEQYF.

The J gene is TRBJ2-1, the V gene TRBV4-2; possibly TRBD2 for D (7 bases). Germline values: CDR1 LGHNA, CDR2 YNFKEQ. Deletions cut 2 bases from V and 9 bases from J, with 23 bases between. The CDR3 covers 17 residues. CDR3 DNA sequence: TGTGCCAGCAGCCAACCGGTGGGGGGGCTGTGGCTGGGTGAGCAGTTCTTC. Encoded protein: CASSQPVGGLWLGEQFF.

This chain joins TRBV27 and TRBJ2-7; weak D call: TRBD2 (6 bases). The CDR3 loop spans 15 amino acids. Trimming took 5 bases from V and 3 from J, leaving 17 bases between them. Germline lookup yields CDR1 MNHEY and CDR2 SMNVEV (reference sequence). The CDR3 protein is CASSQNGGDFYEQYF. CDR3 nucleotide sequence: TGTGCCAGCAGTCAGAACGGGGGAGACTTCTACGAGCAGTACTTC.

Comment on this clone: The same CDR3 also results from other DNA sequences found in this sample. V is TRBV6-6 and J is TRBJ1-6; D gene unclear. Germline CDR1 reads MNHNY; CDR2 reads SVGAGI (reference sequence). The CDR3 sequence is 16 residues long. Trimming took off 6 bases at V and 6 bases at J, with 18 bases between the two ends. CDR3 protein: CASRAGPRGRNSPLHF. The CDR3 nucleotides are TGTGCCAGCAGAGCCGGACCCCGGGGTCGTAATTCACCCCTCCACTTT.

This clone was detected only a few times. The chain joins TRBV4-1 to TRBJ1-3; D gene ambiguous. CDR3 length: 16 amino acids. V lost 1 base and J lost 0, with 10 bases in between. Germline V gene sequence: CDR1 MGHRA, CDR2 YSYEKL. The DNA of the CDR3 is TGCGCCAGCAGCCAAGTCTGGGCGGTCTCTGGAAACACCATATATTTT. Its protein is CASSQVWAVSGNTIYF.

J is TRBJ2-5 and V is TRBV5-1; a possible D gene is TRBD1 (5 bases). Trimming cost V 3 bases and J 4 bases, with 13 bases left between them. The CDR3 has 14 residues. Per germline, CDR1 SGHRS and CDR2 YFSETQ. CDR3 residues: CASSSFLRGETQYF. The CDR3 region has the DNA TGCGCCAGCAGCTCCTTCCTTAGGGGAGAGACCCAGTACTTC.

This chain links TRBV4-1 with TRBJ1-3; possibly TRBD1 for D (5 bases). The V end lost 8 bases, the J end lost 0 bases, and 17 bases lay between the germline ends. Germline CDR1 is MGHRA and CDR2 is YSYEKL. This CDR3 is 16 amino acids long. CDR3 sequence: CASSALGGDSGNTIYF. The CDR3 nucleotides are TGCGCCAGCTCCGCGCTGGGGGGGGACTCTGGAAACACCATATATTTT.

The CDR3, as DNA: TGTGCCAGCAGCCCTAGCGGGGGGGCGAACACCGGGGAGCTGTTTTTT. Amino acid sequence: CASSPSGGANTGELFF. The V call is TRBV28, the J call TRBJ2-2, with 12 bases fitting TRBD2. Germline-derived CDR1 and CDR2 are MDHEN and SYDVKM. The CDR3 sequence is 16 residues long. V lost 6 bases and J lost 0; bases outside the gene matches: 2.